One sample yielded the 25 T cell receptor beta chains listed below, sequenced in a study of cytomegalovirus exposure and HLA in healthy donors. Primers included in the PCR were 60 Vbeta and 13 Jbeta primers. Produced via immunoSEQ multiplex PCR; TCRdb's table is partial and in-frame only. The sample comprises roughly 100,000 clones, roughly 13% of which are singletons, and around 15% rests with the top ten. The source material was PBMCs. The receptors come from a man aged 40-50 years in good health and CMV-seropositive.

The chain recombines TRBV4-3 with TRBJ2-1; 9 bases line up with TRBD2. J gave up 8 bases and V 0 bases, and 5 bases lay outside the gene matches. This CDR3 has 15 amino acids. Germline loops: CDR1 LGHNA, CDR2 YSLEER. The CDR3 sequence is CASSQDRGRGDEQFF. CDR3 DNA: TGCGCCAGCAGCCAAGATCGCGGGAGGGGGGATGAGCAGTTCTTC.

This clone turned up a few times. This chain joins TRBV5-1 and TRBJ1-3; maybe TRBD1 (5 bases). Per germline, CDR1 SGHRS and CDR2 YFSETQ. Trimming removed 0 bases from V and 10 bases from J, with 14 bases in between. This CDR3 has 14 amino acids. CDR3 bases: TGCGCCAGCAGCTTGGGGGGCAGGGAAGGAACCATATATTTT. Translation gives CASSLGGREGTIYF.

The V gene is TRBV19, the J gene TRBJ1-5; D not resolved. V was pared by 1 base and J by 3 bases, with 7 bases between. This CDR3 has 14 residues. The V gene's germline CDR1 is LNHDA and CDR2 SQIVND (reference sequence). The CDR3 loop is CASSIGQFNQPQHF. CDR3 nucleotides: TGTGCCAGTAGTATAGGGCAGTTCAATCAGCCCCAGCATTTT.

The chain employs TRBV7-6 and TRBJ2-1; 7 positions match TRBD2. Germline values: CDR1 SGHVS, CDR2 FNYEAQ. The CDR3 length is 16 residues. The V and J ends lost 1 base and 0 bases, in that order; junction bases with no gene match: 3. The CDR3 loop is CASSLELADSYNEQFF. The CDR3 DNA reads TGTGCCAGCAGCTTAGAGCTAGCGGACTCCTACAATGAGCAGTTCTTC.

This clone was detected only a few times. The chain joins TRBV12-5 to TRBJ2-5, with a possible D match to TRBD2 (5 bases). Looked up from germline, CDR1 is LGHNT and CDR2 is FRNRAP. The CDR3 extends over 14 amino acids. Deletions cut 3 bases from V and 1 base from J, with 9 bases between. Here the CDR3 DNA reads TGTGCTAGTGGTTTCGCGGGCAGCCAAGAGACCCAGTACTTC. Residues: CASGFAGSQETQYF.

The CDR3 DNA follows: TGTGCCAGCAGCCGAGGACTAGCGGGCGGCCTGGGGAGGAACGAGCAGTACTTC. Protein: CASSRGLAGGLGRNEQYF. The chain recombines TRBV7-2 with TRBJ2-7; 11 bases are shared with TRBD2. The ends lost 5 bases at V and 5 bases at J; junction bases unmatched: 17. CDR3 size: 18 residues. Germline assignment: CDR1 SGHTA and CDR2 FQGNSA.

The chain recombines TRBV9 with TRBJ2-7, with 11 bases that match TRBD2. Germline lookup yields CDR1 SGDLS and CDR2 YYNGEE. CDR3 size: 15 residues. J lost 3 bases, V lost 4 bases, and 6 bases had no gene match. The CDR3 DNA follows: TGTGCCAGCAGCCCAGCCGGGACTAGCGGCTACGAGCAGTACTTC. It codes for CASSPAGTSGYEQYF.

V is TRBV28 and J is TRBJ1-5, with a weak D call TRBD1 (6 bases). The V and J ends lost 5 bases and 11 bases respectively, with 16 bases between them. The CDR3 is made up of 13 amino acids. Germline values: CDR1 MDHEN, CDR2 SYDVKM. The CDR3 is CASSGGGARAQHF. CDR3 in DNA: TGTGCCAGCAGTGGGGGGGGCGCTAGGGCCCAGCATTTT.

This chain uses TRBV6-5 with TRBJ2-7, with a tentative D call TRBD2 (5 bases). This CDR3 comprises 12 residues. The germline V gene encodes CDR1 MNHEY and CDR2 SVGAGI. V dropped 5 bases and J dropped 3 bases, with 8 bases sitting between them. The CDR3 DNA sequence: TGTGCCAGCAGTGACGGGGTCTACGAGCAGTACTTC. It is translated as CASSDGVYEQYF.

This clone was counted between two and nine times. CDR3 sequence reads: CSVVSNTEAFF. The CDR3 coding sequence is TGCAGCGTTGTTTCAAACACTGAAGCTTTCTTT. The V and J genes are TRBV29-1 and TRBJ1-1; no firm D call. V was trimmed by 4 bases and J by 2 bases, leaving 5 bases between them. The V gene's germline CDR1 is SQVTM and CDR2 ANQGSEA. This CDR3 is 11 amino acids long.

This clone was recorded a few times. At one boundary the junction diverges from the germline segment, which might be a read error. V gene TRBV7-7 combines with J gene TRBJ2-5; TRBD1 matches at 10 bases. CDR1 is SSHAT, CDR2 FNYEAQ, per germline (reference sequence). The CDR3 runs 15 residues. The CDR3 bases are TGTGCTAGCAGCCGATCCCGGGACAGGGGAGAGACCCAGTACTTC. This gives the protein CASSRSRDRGETQYF.

The chain joins TRBV10-1 to TRBJ2-1; 8 bases are a match to TRBD2. The CDR3 covers 15 residues. The trim removed 4 bases at V and 5 bases at J, leaving 7 bases unmatched. In germline, CDR1 is WNHNN, CDR2 SYGVQD (reference sequence). The CDR3 sequence is CASSGRSGGNNEQFF. The DNA of the CDR3 is TGCGCCAGCAGTGGCCGGAGCGGGGGTAACAATGAGCAGTTCTTC.

This clone turned up a few times. This chain links TRBV28 with TRBJ1-2; D is ambiguous. This CDR3 spans 12 amino acids. Germline V gene sequence: CDR1 MDHEN, CDR2 SYDVKM. Deletions cut 5 bases from V and 3 bases from J, with 7 bases between. The CDR3 nucleotides read TGTGCCAGCAGTGCGTCCTACTATGGCTACACCTTC. Translation gives CASSASYYGYTF.

A few counts support this clone. The chain has TRBV4-1 and TRBJ2-7; D may be TRBD2 (5 bases). CDR1 is MGHRA, CDR2 YSYEKL, per germline. This CDR3 comprises 18 residues. V was cut by 1 base and J by 1 base, with 20 bases left in between. CDR3 loop: CASSQGNRFGKPSYEQYF. CDR3 DNA sequence: TGCGCCAGCAGCCAAGGCAATCGATTCGGGAAACCGTCCTACGAGCAGTACTTC.

The rearrangement uses TRBV4-1 and TRBJ2-7; maybe TRBD1 (6 bases). The V gene lost 4 bases and the J gene lost 1 base, with 14 bases spanning the gap. The CDR3 loop spans 15 amino acids. Germline CDR1 is MGHRA and CDR2 is YSYEKL. The CDR3 sequence: CASSLPGQGSYEQYF. The CDR3 nucleotides are TGCGCCAGCAGCCTCCCGGGACAAGGATCCTACGAGCAGTACTTC.

This clone was observed a handful of times. The V gene is TRBV5-4, the J gene TRBJ1-1, with TRBD1 matching over 7 bases. Germline V gene data show CDR1 as SGHNT and CDR2 as YYREEE (reference sequence). CDR3 length: 17 amino acids. The V gene end was trimmed by 4 bases and the J gene end by 1 base; junction bases not matched to a gene: 13. This CDR3 is CASSLGGQVMRNTEAFF. The DNA of the CDR3 is TGTGCCAGCAGCCTGGGTGGACAGGTTATGAGGAACACTGAAGCTTTCTTT.

Only a few counts were recorded for this clone. The chain joins TRBV6-5 to TRBJ2-7; the D gene is possibly TRBD1 (5 bases). Trimming cost V 0 bases and J 5 bases, with 14 bases left between them. There are 15 residues in the CDR3. Per the germline V gene, CDR1 is MNHEY and CDR2 is SVGAGI. The CDR3 loop reads CASSYSWGRYHEQYF. The CDR3 DNA sequence: TGTGCCAGCAGTTACTCCTGGGGCAGGTACCACGAGCAGTACTTC.

This clone was found a few times. J is TRBJ2-1 and V is TRBV29-1; 7 nucleotides align to TRBD1. There are 13 residues in the CDR3. V shed 7 bases, J shed 9 bases, and the junction held 12 bases outside the gene matches. Germline V gene data show CDR1 as SQVTM and CDR2 as ANQGSEA. The CDR3 loop reads CSAEGDSLAEQFF. CDR3 DNA: TGCAGCGCCGAAGGGGACAGCCTAGCTGAGCAGTTCTTC.

CDR3: CASSRGTDTQYF. DNA for the CDR3: TGTGCCAGCAGCCGGGGCACAGATACGCAGTATTTT. The chain combines TRBV11-2 with TRBJ2-3; D gene ambiguous. The CDR3 is 12 amino acids. The V gene lost 5 bases and the J gene lost 1 base, with 4 bases spanning the gap. Germline lookup yields CDR1 SGHAT and CDR2 FQNNGV. Together with reference TRBV11-2 and TRBJ2-3, the CDR3 gives the full variable domain: EAGVAQSPRYKIIEKRQSVAFWCNPISGHATLYWYQQILGQGPKLLIQFQNNGVVDDSQLPKDRFSAERLKGVDSTLKIQPAKLEDSAVYLCASSRGTDTQYFGPGTRLTVL.

This clone was seen only a few times. The rearrangement joins TRBV6-6 to TRBJ2-1; TRBD2 agrees at 8 bases. This CDR3 is 16 amino acids long. Germline values: CDR1 MNHNY, CDR2 SVGAGI (reference sequence). Unmatched junction bases numbered 5, after V lost 2 bases and J lost 2 bases. Here the CDR3 DNA reads TGTGCCAGCAGTTACCGCCGGGAGGGAACCTACAATGAGCAGTTCTTC. Its protein product is CASSYRREGTYNEQFF.

The chain recombines TRBV6-5 with TRBJ2-7, with 7 bases lining up with TRBD2. The CDR3 runs to 13 residues. Germline V gives CDR1 MNHEY, CDR2 SVGAGI. Germline trimming cut 6 bases from V and 6 bases from J; bases unmatched to any gene: 8. CDR3 in amino acids: CASSLAASLEQYF. CDR3 DNA: TGTGCCAGCAGCCTAGCGGCCTCCCTCGAGCAGTACTTC.

This clone appeared a few times. The J gene is TRBJ1-5, the V gene TRBV27, with TRBD1 matching over 7 bases. The germline V gene encodes CDR1 MNHEY and CDR2 SMNVEV (reference sequence). V lost 5 bases and J lost 8; bases outside the gene matches: 6. This CDR3 region has 13 residues. The CDR3 DNA is TGTGCCAGCAGTCCCAGGACAGGTGAGCCCCAGCATTTT. Protein product: CASSPRTGEPQHF.

This clone has just a few counts. J is TRBJ1-1 and V is TRBV27, with D possibly TRBD1 on 6 matching bases. Germline values: CDR1 MNHEY, CDR2 SMNVEV (reference sequence). The V end was cut by 6 bases, the J end by 9 bases, with 17 bases between. This CDR3 region has 13 residues. The CDR3 reads CASSPGPRGKAFF. CDR3 sequence (DNA): TGTGCCAGCAGCCCTGGGCCGAGGGGGAAAGCTTTCTTT.

This clone has more than one count but fewer than ten. V usage is TRBV7-3 and J usage is TRBJ2-7; 7 bases fit TRBD2. CDR3 size: 14 residues. Germline assignment: CDR1 SGHTA and CDR2 FQGTGA. The V segment lost 0 bases and the J segment 5 bases; nucleotides outside the gene matches: 4. The CDR3 DNA follows: TGTGCCAGCAGCTTAACGGGCGGGAGTGACGAGCAGTACTTC. Its translation is CASSLTGGSDEQYF.

In this sample, this clone turned up a few times. V is TRBV5-1 and J is TRBJ1-4; D possibly corresponds to TRBD1 (6 bases). The CDR3 is 14 residues long. Germline assignment: CDR1 SGHRS and CDR2 YFSETQ. Trimming shortened V by 3 bases and J by 7 bases, and 13 bases separated the two germline ends. The CDR3 nucleotides are TGCGCCAGCAGCTGGGGGCGGAAGGGTGAAAAACTGTTTTTT. Its protein product is CASSWGRKGEKLFF.